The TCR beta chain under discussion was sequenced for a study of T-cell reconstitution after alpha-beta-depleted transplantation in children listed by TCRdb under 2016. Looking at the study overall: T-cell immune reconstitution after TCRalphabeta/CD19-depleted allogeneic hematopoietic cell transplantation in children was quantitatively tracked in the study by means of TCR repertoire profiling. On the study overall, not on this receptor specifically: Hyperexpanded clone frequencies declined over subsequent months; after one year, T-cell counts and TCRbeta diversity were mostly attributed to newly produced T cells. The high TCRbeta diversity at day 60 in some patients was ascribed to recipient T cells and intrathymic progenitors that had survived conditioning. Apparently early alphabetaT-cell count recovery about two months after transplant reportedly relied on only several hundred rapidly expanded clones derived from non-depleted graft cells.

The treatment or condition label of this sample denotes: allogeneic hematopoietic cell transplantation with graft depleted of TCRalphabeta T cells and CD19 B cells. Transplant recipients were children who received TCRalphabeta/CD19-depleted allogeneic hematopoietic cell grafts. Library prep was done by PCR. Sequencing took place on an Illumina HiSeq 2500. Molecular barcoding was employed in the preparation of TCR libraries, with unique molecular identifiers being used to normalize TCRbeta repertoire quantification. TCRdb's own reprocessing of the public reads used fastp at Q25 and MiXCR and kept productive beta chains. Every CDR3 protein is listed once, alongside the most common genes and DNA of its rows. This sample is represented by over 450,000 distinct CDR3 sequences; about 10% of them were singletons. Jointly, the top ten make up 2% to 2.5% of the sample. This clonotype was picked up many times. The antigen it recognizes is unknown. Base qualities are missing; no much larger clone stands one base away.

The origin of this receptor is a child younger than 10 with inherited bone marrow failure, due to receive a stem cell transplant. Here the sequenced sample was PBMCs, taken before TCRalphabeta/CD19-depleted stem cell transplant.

The CDR3 corresponds to CASSSGGADGELFF. The sequenced DNA: TGTGCCAGCAGCTCAGGGGGCGCGGACGGGGAGCTGTTTTTT. The receptor chain draws on TRBV7-9 and TRBJ2-2, with TRBD1 matching 8 junction bases. CDR1 and CDR2 are drawn from the germline V gene (reference sequence): SEHNR, FQNEAQ. The CDR3, cysteine through phenylalanine, is 14 amino acids long. The read is trimmed to its CDR3 DNA, 42 bases read in frame from base 1. V ends up 4 bases short and J 7 bases short, with an unmatched junction base count of 5.